This T cell receptor (beta chain) is from a study of blood T cell repertoires in COVID-19. Germline CDR1 and CDR2: LNHDA and SQIVND (reference sequence). There are 13 residues in the CDR3. The junction had 10 bases not matched to a gene; V was cut back by 4 bases and J by 13 bases. Generated by immunoSEQ multiplex PCR, the TCRdb table keeps only in-frame clones and is missing some. The sample shows about 140,000 clones, approximately 84% of them seen only once. Participants spanned ages about 18 to 90 years and resided in roughly 22 US areas. Input material: PBMCs or T cells enriched from blood (not recorded which). The receptor's source is a man between 35 and 55 years old with acute COVID-19. The chain links TRBV19 to TRBJ2-1; 7 nucleotides align to TRBD1. The CDR3 spells CASSTTDRAGQFF. The CDR3, as DNA: TGTGCCAGTAGTACCACCGACAGGGCGGGTCAGTTCTTC.